This is a list of T cell receptor beta chains from one sample in a study of vaccination effects on CD4 cells after COVID-19. Their antigen targets remain unknown. TCRdb's copy holds only in-frame clones and misses some; the assay was immunoSEQ multiplex PCR. The sample has some 25,000 clones, 71% seen once. This specimen was CD4+ T cells from PBMCs cultured with HCoV-OC43 spike peptides, taken before COVID-19 vaccination. These TCRs come from a human donor who received a COVID-19 vaccine. Both conserved end residues are trimmed from each CDR3. Clone size is stated in some rows and not others, as once, few, many or a class when expanded.

v_call: TRBV18; clone_size: .; cdr3_aa: ASSPPGLGKETQY
v_call: TRBV3-1/TRBV3-2; clone_size: .; cdr3_aa: ASSRTGLRSPLH
v_call: TRBV7-9; clone_size: few; cdr3_aa: ASSLAIGTGAAKPQH
v_call: TRBV9; clone_size: .; cdr3_aa: ASSVGWTNEQF
v_call: TRBV7-9; clone_size: .; cdr3_aa: ASSFIVRELF
v_call: TRBV6-1; clone_size: .; cdr3_aa: ATLGGGSQNQPQH
v_call: TRBV5-4; clone_size: once; cdr3_aa: ASSLTPSPDNEQF
v_call: TRBV5-1; clone_size: .; cdr3_aa: ASSKGLAGVSHAYEQY
v_call: TRBV12-3/TRBV12-4; clone_size: .; cdr3_aa: ASSLASTYEQY
v_call: TRBV6-1; clone_size: .; cdr3_aa: ASSEVYGSGTGELF
v_call: TRBV5-4; clone_size: .; cdr3_aa: ASSVGTGRGNTIY
v_call: TRBV10-3; clone_size: .; cdr3_aa: AIRDSSGNTIY
v_call: TRBV12-3/TRBV12-4; clone_size: .; cdr3_aa: ASSFRGFEKLF
v_call: TRBV7-2; clone_size: .; cdr3_aa: ASRVSRGPTGELF
v_call: TRBV7-8; clone_size: .; cdr3_aa: ASSLTGGSSYNEQF
v_call: TRBV12-5; clone_size: .; cdr3_aa: ASGYRGGVETQY
v_call: TRBV12-1; clone_size: .; cdr3_aa: ASSSRGRESGSYNEQF
v_call: TRBV6-4; clone_size: once; cdr3_aa: ASKTSGDTGELF
v_call: TRBV29-1; clone_size: .; cdr3_aa: SVEVIDRVLGGSYEQY
v_call: TRBV19; clone_size: .; cdr3_aa: ASRPTGIYEQY
v_call: TRBV11-2; clone_size: once; cdr3_aa: ASILRGGGPYNEQF
v_call: TRBV20-1; clone_size: few; cdr3_aa: SAVTGVEAF
v_call: TRBV18; clone_size: .; cdr3_aa: ASSPLGTGRVNTEAF
v_call: TRBV19; clone_size: .; cdr3_aa: ASRPAFGGNVYGYT
v_call: TRBV12-3/TRBV12-4; clone_size: once; cdr3_aa: ATAAGSGNTIY
v_call: TRBV5-4; clone_size: few; cdr3_aa: ASSLQGATDTQY